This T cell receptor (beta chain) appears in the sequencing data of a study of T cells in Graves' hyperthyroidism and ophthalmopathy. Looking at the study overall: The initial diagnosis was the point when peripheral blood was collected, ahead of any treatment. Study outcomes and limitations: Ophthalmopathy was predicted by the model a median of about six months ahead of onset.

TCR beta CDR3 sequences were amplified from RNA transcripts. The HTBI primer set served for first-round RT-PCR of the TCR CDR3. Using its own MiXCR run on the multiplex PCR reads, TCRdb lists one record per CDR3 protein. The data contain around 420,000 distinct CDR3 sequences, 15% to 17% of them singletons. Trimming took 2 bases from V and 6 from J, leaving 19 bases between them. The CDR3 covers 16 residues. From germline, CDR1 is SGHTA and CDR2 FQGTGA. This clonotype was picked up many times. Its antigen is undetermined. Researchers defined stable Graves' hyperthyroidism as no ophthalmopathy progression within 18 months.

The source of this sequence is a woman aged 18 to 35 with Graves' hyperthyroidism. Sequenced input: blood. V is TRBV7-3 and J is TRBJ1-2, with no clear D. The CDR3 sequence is CASSLHREKNDNGYTF. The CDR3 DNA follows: TGTGCCAGCAGCTTACATAGGGAAAAGAATGACAATGGCTACACCTTC. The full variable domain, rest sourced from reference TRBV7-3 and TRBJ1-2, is GAGVSQTPSNKVTEKGKYVELRCDPISGHTALYWYRQSLGQGPEFLIYFQGTGAADDSGLPNDRFFAVRPEGSVSTLKIQRTERGDSAVYLCASSLHREKNDNGYTFGSGTRLTVV.